Presented here are 19 T cell receptor beta chains from one specimen sequenced in a study of blood T cell repertoires in COVID-19. The repertoire was sequenced with immunoSEQ multiplex PCR; TCRdb's copy has only in-frame clones and lacks some. The sample has approximately 170,000 clones, over 70% seen once. Material for sequencing was peripheral blood. These receptors all stem from a woman aged 70-85 years who had recovered from COVID-19.

The chain combines TRBV24-1 with TRBJ2-1; possible D gene TRBD2, 6 bases. V dropped 5 bases and J dropped 0 bases, with 13 bases sitting between them. Germline CDR1 is KGHDR and CDR2 is SFDVKD. This CDR3 spans 16 amino acids. The CDR3 sequence is CATSGAGLSSYNEQFF. For the CDR3, the DNA is TGTGCCACCAGTGGTGCGGGGCTTAGCTCCTACAATGAGCAGTTCTTC.

The chain uses TRBV7-2 and TRBJ2-7; 9 nucleotides agree with TRBD2. The CDR3 spans 14 residues. The V gene end was trimmed by 0 bases and the J gene end by 3 bases; junction bases not matched to a gene: 0. Germline lookup yields CDR1 SGHTA and CDR2 FQGNSA. The CDR3 DNA sequence: TGTGCCAGCAGCTTAGCTAGCGGGAGCTACGAGCAGTACTTC. Translating it yields CASSLASGSYEQYF.

The sample holds one count of this clone. The chain uses TRBV7-3 and TRBJ1-1, with a possible D match to TRBD1 (6 bases). CDR1 SGHTA and CDR2 FQGTGA come from the germline V gene. The CDR3 is made up of 13 amino acids. V lost 5 bases and J 8 bases, leaving 15 bases between the germline ends. CDR3 sequence (DNA): TGTGCCAGCAGCCACCGGACAGCGACCGAAGCTTTCTTT. Protein product: CASSHRTATEAFF.

The rearrangement links TRBV10-3 to TRBJ2-3; D is ambiguous. V gave up 0 bases and J gave up 2 bases, with 6 bases separating them. CDR3 length equals 14 residues. Germline loops: CDR1 ENHRY, CDR2 SYGVKD. The CDR3 nucleotides are TGTGCCATCAGTGAGTCGGCCCCCACAGATACGCAGTATTTT. Translated, it gives CAISESAPTDTQYF.

V is TRBV27 and J is TRBJ2-1; 11 bases match TRBD2. The CDR3 spans 19 residues. Germline trimming cut 1 base from V and 4 bases from J; bases unmatched to any gene: 12. Germline V gives CDR1 MNHEY, CDR2 SMNVEV (reference sequence). The CDR3 DNA follows: TGTGCCAGCAGTTTATACGGACTAGCGGGCGACACGTATTACAATGAGCAGTTCTTC. Its translation is CASSLYGLAGDTYYNEQFF.

The V and J genes are TRBV21-1 and TRBJ1-1. TRBV21-1 is a pseudogene. There are 13 residues in the CDR3. The CDR3 here is CASSKGDYTEAFF. DNA for the CDR3: TGTGCCAGCAGCAAAGGGGACTACACTGAAGCTTTCTTT.

This chain joins TRBV3-1 (or the pseudogene TRBV3-2) and TRBJ1-2; TRBD1 agrees at 10 bases. J was trimmed by 4 bases and V by 1 base; bases with no gene match: 3. Per the germline V gene, CDR1 is LGHDT and CDR2 is YNNKEL (reference sequence). CDR3 length: 15 amino acids. CDR3 sequence: CASSQAGQGPYGYTF. DNA for the CDR3: TGTGCCAGCAGCCAAGCGGGACAGGGGCCCTATGGCTACACCTTC.

This clone has a single count. The chain joins TRBV3-1 (or the pseudogene TRBV3-2) to TRBJ2-7, with D perhaps TRBD1 (6 bases). The CDR3 is made up of 13 amino acids. CDR1 is LGHDT, CDR2 YNNKEL, per germline (reference sequence). Trimming cost V 4 bases and J 5 bases, with 12 bases left between them. CDR3 coding DNA: TGTGCCAGCAGCCGACTCGGGGACAACGAGCAGTACTTC. Its protein product is CASSRLGDNEQYF.

In its sample, this clone was seen many times. The V and J genes are TRBV7-2 and TRBJ1-2; D might be TRBD1 (6 bases). The germline V gene has CDR1 SGHTA and CDR2 FQGNSA. V was clipped by 3 bases and J by 7 bases, with 12 bases between them. This CDR3 region has 13 residues. This CDR3 is CASSLTGTGGYTF. The CDR3 region has the DNA TGTGCCAGCAGCTTGACAGGCACCGGTGGCTACACCTTC.

J is TRBJ1-3 and V is TRBV7-2; D is undetermined. Germline assignment: CDR1 SGHTA and CDR2 FQGNSA. Trimming cost V 2 bases and J 0 bases, with 17 bases left between them. The CDR3 covers 18 residues. The CDR3, as DNA: TGTGCCAGCAGCTTATATGCAGTTCCTCAACGCTCTGGAAACACCATATATTTT. This gives the protein CASSLYAVPQRSGNTIYF. Filled out from reference TRBV7-2 and TRBJ1-3, the complete variable domain reads GAGVSQSPSNKVTEKGKDVELRCDPISGHTALYWYRQSLGQGLEFLIYFQGNSAPDKSGLPSDRFSAERTGGSVSTLTIQRTQQEDSAVYLCASSLYAVPQRSGNTIYFGEGSWLTVV.

This clone was recorded once. The chain combines TRBV27 with TRBJ1-2, with 9 bases that match TRBD1. CDR1 and CDR2 (germline): MNHEY, SMNVEV (reference sequence). V lost 4 bases to trimming and J lost 8 bases; unmatched junction nucleotides: 5. The CDR3 consists of 13 residues. CDR3 DNA sequence: TGTGCCAGCAGTTGGGGACAGGGAGGGGGCTACACCTTC. This gives the protein CASSWGQGGGYTF.

The chain joins TRBV6-4 to TRBJ1-2; no reliable D call. This CDR3 is built from 15 residues. Trimming left V 6 bases short and J 3 bases short, with 17 bases between. Germline values: CDR1 MRHNA, CDR2 SNTAGT. DNA for the CDR3: TGTGCCAGCAGCACCGGTGGGCCCCAACACTATGGCTACACCTTC. It specifies CASSTGGPQHYGYTF.

The chain uses TRBV13 and TRBJ1-2; 8 positions match TRBD1. The ends lost 2 bases at V and 2 bases at J; junction bases unmatched: 7. The length of the CDR3 is 16 residues. From germline, CDR1 is PRHDT and CDR2 FYEKMQ (reference sequence). CDR3 DNA sequence: TGTGCCAGCAGCTTAAGCCCGACAGGGGCCAACTATGGCTACACCTTC. Its translation is CASSLSPTGANYGYTF.

This clone was detected only once. This chain connects TRBV7-3 to TRBJ1-2; 8 bases are a match to TRBD1. Germline V lookup: CDR1 SGHTA, CDR2 FQGTGA. After removal of 5 bases from V and 6 bases from J, the junction contained 5 bases not matched to a gene. The CDR3 runs 13 residues. Written as DNA, the CDR3 is TGTGCCAGCAGCGGGGGGACAGGTCATGGCTACACCTTC. Translating it yields CASSGGTGHGYTF.

This clone is a singleton in its sample. This chain uses TRBV5-8 with TRBJ2-1; 11 bases line up with TRBD2. The CDR3 extends over 14 amino acids. The V gene end was trimmed by 7 bases and the J gene end by 13 bases; junction bases not matched to a gene: 13. The germline gives CDR1 SGHTS, CDR2 YDEGEE. The DNA of the CDR3 is TGTGCCAGCCGCCGGGGACTAGCGGATACCAGACAGTTCTTC. Translated: CASRRGLADTRQFF.

The V gene is TRBV6-6, the J gene TRBJ2-1, with 12 bases matching TRBD2. This CDR3 has 14 residues. The germline CDR1 and CDR2 sequences are MNHNY and SVGAGI (reference sequence). The J segment lost 9 bases and the V segment lost 6 bases, leaving 6 bases of the junction unmatched. CDR3 in amino acids: CASSLLAGGFEQFF. The DNA of the CDR3 is TGTGCCAGCAGCCTCCTAGCGGGGGGGTTTGAGCAGTTCTTC.

This rearrangement joins TRBV20-1 to TRBJ2-1; TRBD2 aligns across 7 bases. Germline assignment: CDR1 DFQATT and CDR2 SNEGSKA (reference sequence). The CDR3 has 9 residues. With V trimmed by 6 bases and J by 15 bases, 5 bases remained unmatched. This CDR3 is CSAGGGLFF. CDR3 bases: TGCAGTGCCGGGGGAGGGCTGTTCTTC.

The genes are TRBV5-6 and TRBJ1-4; possible D gene TRBD1, 6 bases. The CDR3 totals 16 residues. Germline V gene lookup returns CDR1 SGHDT and CDR2 YYEEEE. Trimming took off 4 bases at V and 0 bases at J, with 13 bases between the two ends. The CDR3 DNA reads TGTGCCAGCAGCCCGCGGGGGGCCCCAACTAATGAAAAACTGTTTTTT. Encoded protein: CASSPRGAPTNEKLFF.

This clone was seen a few times. The J gene is TRBJ2-3, the V gene TRBV4-2; a weak D match, TRBD2 (6 bases). Trimming cost V 8 bases and J 5 bases, with 17 bases left between them. The CDR3 runs to 14 residues. CDR1 is LGHNA, CDR2 YNFKEQ, per germline. For the CDR3, the DNA is TGTGCCAGCCGCCCGGTGTCGGGAGAAGATACGCAGTATTTT. Protein sequence: CASRPVSGEDTQYF.